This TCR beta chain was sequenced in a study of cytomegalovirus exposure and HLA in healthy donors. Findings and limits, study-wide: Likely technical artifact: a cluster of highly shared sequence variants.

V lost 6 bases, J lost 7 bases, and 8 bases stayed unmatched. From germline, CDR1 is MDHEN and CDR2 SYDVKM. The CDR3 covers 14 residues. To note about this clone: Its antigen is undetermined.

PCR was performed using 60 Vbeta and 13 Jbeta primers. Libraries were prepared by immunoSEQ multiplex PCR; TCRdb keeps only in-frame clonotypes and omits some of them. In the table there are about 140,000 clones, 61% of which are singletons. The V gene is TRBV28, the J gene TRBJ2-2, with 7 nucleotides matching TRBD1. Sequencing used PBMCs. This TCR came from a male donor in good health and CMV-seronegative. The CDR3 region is CASSRGQVNGELFF. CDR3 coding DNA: TGTGCCAGCAGCCGAGGACAGGTCAACGGGGAGCTGTTTTTT.